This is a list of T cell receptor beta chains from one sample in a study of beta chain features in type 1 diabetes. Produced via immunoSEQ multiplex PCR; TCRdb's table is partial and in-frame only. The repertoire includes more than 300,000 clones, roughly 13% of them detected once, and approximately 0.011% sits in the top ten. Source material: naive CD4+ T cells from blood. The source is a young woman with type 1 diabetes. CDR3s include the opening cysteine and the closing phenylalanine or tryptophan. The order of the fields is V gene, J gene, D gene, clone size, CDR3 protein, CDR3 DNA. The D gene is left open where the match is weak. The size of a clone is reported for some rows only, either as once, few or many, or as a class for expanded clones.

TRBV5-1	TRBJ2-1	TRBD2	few	CASSRTFAGGYNEQFF	TGCGCCAGCAGCCGAACTTTTGCGGGAGGGTACAATGAGCAGTTCTTC
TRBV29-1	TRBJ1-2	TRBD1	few	CSASGDRTYDYGYTF	TGCAGCGCCTCGGGGGACAGGACGTACGACTATGGCTACACCTTC
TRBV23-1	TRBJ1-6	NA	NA	CASSQMPIAGSYNSPLHF	TGCGCCAGCAGTCAAATGCCGATCGCCGGCTCCTATAATTCACCCCTCCACTTT
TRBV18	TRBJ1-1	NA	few	CASSPQTQGNTEAFF	TGTGCCAGCTCACCACAGACACAGGGGAACACTGAAGCTTTCTTT
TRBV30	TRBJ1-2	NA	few	CAWARRGYGYTF	TGTGCCTGGGCCAGAAGGGGCTATGGCTACACCTTC
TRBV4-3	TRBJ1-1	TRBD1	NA	CASSQTGSTEAFF	TGCGCCAGCAGCCAGACAGGGAGCACTGAAGCTTTCTTT
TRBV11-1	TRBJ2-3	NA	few	CASSRLRSVDTQYF	TGTGCCAGCAGCCGCCTACGAAGTGTAGATACGCAGTATTTT
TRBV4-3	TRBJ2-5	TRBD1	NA	CASSQDRTGGYVQETQYF	TGCGCCAGCAGCCAAGATCGCACAGGGGGCTATGTTCAAGAGACCCAGTACTTC
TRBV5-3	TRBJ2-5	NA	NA	CARSLESGVCQETQYF	TGTGCCAGAAGCTTGGAATCGGGGGTCTGCCAAGAGACCCAGTACTTC
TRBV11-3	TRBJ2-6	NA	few	CASSLVGGAGANVLTF	TGTGCCAGCAGCTTAGTAGGGGGTGCTGGGGCCAACGTCCTGACTTTC
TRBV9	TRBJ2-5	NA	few	CASSVGATDSRGETQYF	TGTGCCAGCAGCGTAGGTGCGACAGACAGTAGGGGAGAGACCCAGTACTTC
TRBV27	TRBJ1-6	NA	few	CASSSVNRDNSPLHF	TGTGCCAGCAGTTCTGTAAACAGAGATAATTCACCCCTCCACTTT
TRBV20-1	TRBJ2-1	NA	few	CSAGMSNEQFF	TGCAGTGCCGGGATGTCGAATGAGCAGTTCTTC
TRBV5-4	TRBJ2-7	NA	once	CASSFSGVLYEQYF	TGTGCCAGCAGCTTCTCAGGGGTTCTGTACGAGCAGTACTTC
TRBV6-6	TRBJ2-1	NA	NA	CASTDLLSYNEQFF	TGTGCCAGCACCGATCTACTATCCTACAATGAGCAGTTCTTC
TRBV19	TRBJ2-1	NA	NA	CASSLLASNEQFF	TGTGCCAGTAGTTTACTAGCTTCGAATGAGCAGTTCTTC
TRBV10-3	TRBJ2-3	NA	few	CAISERRETDTQYF	TGTGCCATCAGTGAGAGGAGGGAGACAGATACGCAGTATTTT
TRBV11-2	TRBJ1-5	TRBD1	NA	CASSRDRNQPQHF	TGTGCCAGCAGCCGGGACAGGAATCAGCCCCAGCATTTT
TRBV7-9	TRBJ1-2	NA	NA	CASSLAWTSPNYGYTF	TGTGCCAGCAGCTTAGCGTGGACATCCCCTAACTATGGCTACACCTTC
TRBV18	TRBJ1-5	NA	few	CASSPPAQPQHF	TGTGCCAGCTCACCACCGGCCCAGCCCCAGCATTTT
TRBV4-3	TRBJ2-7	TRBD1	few	CASSQVWQGVWAYEQYF	TGCGCCAGCAGCCAAGTTTGGCAGGGGGTATGGGCCTACGAGCAGTACTTC
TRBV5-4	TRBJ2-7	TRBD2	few	CASSPGGTYEQYF	TGTGCCAGCAGTCCGGGAGGAACCTACGAGCAGTACTTC
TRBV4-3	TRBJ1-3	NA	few	CASSLTASGNTIYF	TGCGCCAGCAGCCTGACAGCCTCTGGAAACACCATATATTTT
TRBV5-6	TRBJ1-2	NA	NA	CASSFAGWVYGYTF	TGTGCCAGCAGCTTCGCAGGGTGGGTCTATGGCTACACCTTC
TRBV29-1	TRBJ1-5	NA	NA	CSVKQDNSNQPQHF	TGCAGCGTTAAACAGGATAATAGCAATCAGCCCCAGCATTTT
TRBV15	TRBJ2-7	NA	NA	CATSRDHRSYEQYF	TGTGCCACCAGCAGAGATCACAGATCCTACGAGCAGTACTTC
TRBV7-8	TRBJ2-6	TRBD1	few	CASSSETGVNSGANVLTF	TGTGCCAGCAGCTCCGAGACAGGGGTTAACTCTGGGGCCAACGTCCTGACTTTC
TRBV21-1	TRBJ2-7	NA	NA	CASSKAGEQYF	TGTGCCAGCAGCAAAGCCGGCGAGCAGTACTTC
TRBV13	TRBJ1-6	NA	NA	CASSPPKANSYNSPLHF	TGTGCCAGCAGCCCTCCAAAAGCTAATTCCTATAATTCACCCCTCCACTTT
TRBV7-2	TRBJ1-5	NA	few	CASSLGPQGSQPQHF	TGTGCCAGCAGCTTAGGACCGCAGGGGTCTCAGCCCCAGCATTTT
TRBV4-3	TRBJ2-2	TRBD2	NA	CASSQDRRAGGPGELFF	TGCGCCAGCAGCCAAGATCGGAGAGCGGGGGGGCCCGGGGAGCTGTTTTTT
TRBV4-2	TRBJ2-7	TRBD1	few	CASSYLGTGGVEQYF	TGTGCCAGCAGCTACCTGGGGACAGGGGGCGTCGAGCAGTACTTC
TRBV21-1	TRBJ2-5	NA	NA	CASSAKHGKKRRREETQYF	TGTGCCAGCAGCGCGAAACATGGAAAGAAGCGGCGACGCGAAGAGACCCAGTACTTC
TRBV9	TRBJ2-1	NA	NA	CASSPTAQRRGNEQFF	TGTGCCAGCAGCCCTACCGCACAGAGGAGGGGCAATGAGCAGTTCTTC
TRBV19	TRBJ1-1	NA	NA	CASSVERGTEAFF	TGTGCCAGTAGTGTCGAGCGGGGGACTGAAGCTTTCTTT
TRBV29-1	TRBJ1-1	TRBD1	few	CSVDRGLRSTEAFF	TGCAGCGTCGACAGGGGGCTTCGTAGCACTGAAGCTTTCTTT
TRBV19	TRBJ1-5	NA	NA	CASARPADNQPQHF	TGTGCCAGTGCGCGGCCGGCAGACAATCAGCCCCAGCATTTT
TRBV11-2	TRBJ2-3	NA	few	CASSLAFNTDTQYF	TGTGCCAGCAGCTTGGCTTTTAACACAGATACGCAGTATTTT
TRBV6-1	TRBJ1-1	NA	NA	CASRGPAGVTEAFF	TGTGCCAGCAGGGGACCTGCGGGAGTCACTGAAGCTTTCTTT
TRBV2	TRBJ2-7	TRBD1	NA	CAIRQGVDEQYF	TGTGCCATCCGACAGGGGGTCGACGAGCAGTACTTC
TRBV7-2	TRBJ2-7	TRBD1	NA	CASSTRTGGVYEQYF	TGTGCCAGCAGCACCCGGACAGGGGGCGTTTACGAGCAGTACTTC
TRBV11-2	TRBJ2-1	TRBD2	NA	CASSLEGGSEQFF	TGTGCCAGCAGCTTAGAGGGGGGGAGTGAGCAGTTCTTC
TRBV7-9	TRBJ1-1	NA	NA	CASSFDSVVFPEAFF	TGTGCCAGCAGCTTCGACAGCGTTGTATTTCCTGAAGCTTTCTTT
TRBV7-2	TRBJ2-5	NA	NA	CASTLYQETQYF	TGTGCCAGCACCCTGTACCAAGAGACCCAGTACTTC
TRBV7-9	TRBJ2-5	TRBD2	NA	CASSFGTSGETQYF	TGTGCCAGCAGCTTTGGGACTAGCGGGGAGACCCAGTACTTC
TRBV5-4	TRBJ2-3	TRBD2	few	CASSLSSGSDTQYF	TGTGCCAGCAGCTTGAGTAGCGGGAGTGATACGCAGTATTTT